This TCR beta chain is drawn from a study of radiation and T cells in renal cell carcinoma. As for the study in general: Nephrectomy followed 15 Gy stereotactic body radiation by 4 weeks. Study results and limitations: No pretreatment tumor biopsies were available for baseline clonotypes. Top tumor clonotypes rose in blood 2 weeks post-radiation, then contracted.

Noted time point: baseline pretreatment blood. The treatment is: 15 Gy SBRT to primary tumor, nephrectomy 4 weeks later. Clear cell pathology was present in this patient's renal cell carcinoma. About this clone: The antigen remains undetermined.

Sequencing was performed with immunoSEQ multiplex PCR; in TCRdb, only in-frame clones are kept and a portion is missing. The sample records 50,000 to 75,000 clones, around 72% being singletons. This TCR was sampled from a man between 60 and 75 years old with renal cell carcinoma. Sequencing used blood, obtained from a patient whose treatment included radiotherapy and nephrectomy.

The CDR3 coding sequence is TGTGCCAGCAGCTTAGTGGTTGGGACTAGCGGGAGGCGAGAGACCCAGTACTTC. Encoded protein: CASSLVVGTSGRRETQYF. The chain uses TRBV11-2 and TRBJ2-5, with 15 bases aligning to TRBD2. The CDR3 sequence is 18 residues long. Looked up from germline, CDR1 is SGHAT and CDR2 is FQNNGV. V was clipped by 1 base and J by 4 bases; unmatched bases: 7.